A selection of T cell receptor beta chains follows, all from one sample in a study of CD8 T cells in Susac syndrome. TCRdb used MiXCR to reprocess the immunoSEQ multiplex PCR reads, holding one entry per CDR3 protein. The data show 130,000 or so distinct CDR3 sequences, with roughly 95% seen just once and 0.12% to 0.15% held by the top ten. Material for sequencing was CD4+ T cells from PBMCs. The receptors here all came from a human donor with Susac syndrome. Both conserved end residues are part of each CDR3. The D gene is left open where the match is weak. The size of a clone is reported for some rows only, either as once, few or many, or as a class for expanded clones.

v_call	clone_size	d_call	j_call	cdr3_nt	cdr3_aa
TRBV5-1	.	.	TRBJ2-1	TGCGCCAGCAGAGGGGGAGGACTAAGCGATGAGCAGTTCTTC	CASRGGGLSDEQFF
TRBV29-1	.	.	TRBJ2-7	TGCAGCGTTGCCACGGACTCCTACGAGCAGTACTTC	CSVATDSYEQYF
TRBV9	.	TRBD1	TRBJ2-7	TGTGCCAGCAGCCAAACAGGGGTGCAGTACTTC	CASSQTGVQYF
TRBV7-8	.	.	TRBJ1-5	TGTGCCAGCAGCAGAGGTGACCCGGCTCAGCCCCAGCATTTT	CASSRGDPAQPQHF
TRBV4-2	.	.	TRBJ2-6	TGTGCCAGCACGACAACTACCATCTCTGGGGCCAACGTCCTGACTTTC	CASTTTTISGANVLTF
TRBV20-1	.	TRBD1	TRBJ1-5	TGCAGTGCTAGGGCCCCGGGACAGCAATATGGCAATCAGCCCCAGCATTTT	CSARAPGQQYGNQPQHF
TRBV7-2	once	TRBD1	TRBJ1-1	TGTGCCAGCAGACCCGGACAGGGATACACTGAAGCTTTCTTT	CASRPGQGYTEAFF
TRBV11-1	.	.	TRBJ2-1	TGTGCCAGCTCGGGAGGGGGCAGAAGGGGCAATGAGCAGTTCTTC	CASSGGGRRGNEQFF
TRBV3-1	.	.	TRBJ1-5	TGTGCCAGCTCACAGGATAGCAATCAGCCCCAGCATTTT	CASSQDSNQPQHF
TRBV12-3/TRBV12-4	.	.	TRBJ2-7	TGTGCCAGCAGCCCGACAGCCTCCTCCTACGAGCAGTACTTC	CASSPTASSYEQYF
TRBV4-3	.	.	TRBJ2-2	TGCGCCAGCAGCCAGAAAGGGGCGTCCGCGAACACCGGGGAGCTGTTTTTT	CASSQKGASANTGELFF
TRBV7-3	.	TRBD1	TRBJ1-1	TGTGCCAGCAGCCCCTCTAGGGACAGCTACGGCACTGAAGCTTTCTTT	CASSPSRDSYGTEAFF
TRBV29-1	.	TRBD1	TRBJ2-7	TGCAGCGTTGAAGGCAACAGGGGGCAGTACGAGCAGTACTTC	CSVEGNRGQYEQYF
TRBV20-1	.	.	TRBJ2-1	TGCAGTGCCAAGACCTCATGGGGGTCTAGCGCCCACAATGAGCAGTTCTTC	CSAKTSWGSSAHNEQFF
TRBV9	.	.	TRBJ2-5	TGTGCCAGCAGCGAAGGGAACGGGTGGGAGACCCAGTACTTC	CASSEGNGWETQYF
TRBV20-1	.	.	TRBJ2-5	TGCAGTGCTAGGCCAATCAGGGATATAGAGACCCAGTACTTC	CSARPIRDIETQYF
TRBV18	.	.	TRBJ2-1	TGTGCCAGCTCACCGGGCCACCCAGGGAGTGAGCAGTTCTTC	CASSPGHPGSEQFF
TRBV20-1	.	.	TRBJ1-2	TGCAGTGCTTACCAACAGGCGGGCTACACCTTC	CSAYQQAGYTF
TRBV12-3/TRBV12-4	.	TRBD2	TRBJ2-7	TGTGCCAGCAGGCCGGGACTAGCGGGAAAAGGGTACGAGCAGTACTTC	CASRPGLAGKGYEQYF
TRBV30	once	.	TRBJ1-1	TGTGCCTGGCGAGGAGGGGGTGAAGCTTTCTTT	CAWRGGGEAFF
TRBV27	.	.	TRBJ1-5	TGTGCCAGCAGTTACAGGGATAGCAATCAGCCCCAGCATTTT	CASSYRDSNQPQHF
TRBV30	.	.	TRBJ2-6	TGTGCCTGGAGTGTACTCGGCGGGACGTTAAGGGTCCTGACTTTC	CAWSVLGGTLRVLTF
TRBV3-1	.	.	TRBJ2-3	TGTGCCAGCAGGAACAGGGAAACAGATACGCAGTATTTT	CASRNRETDTQYF
TRBV6-5	.	TRBD2	TRBJ2-5	TGTGCCAGCAGTTACTCCCTTCCTTCTAGCGGGAGGGCATCTAAAGAGACCCAGTACTTC	CASSYSLPSSGRASKETQYF
TRBV29-1	.	TRBD2	TRBJ2-1	TGCAGCGCCATGGCACTAGCGGCCTACAATGAGCAGTTCTTC	CSAMALAAYNEQFF
TRBV6-5	.	.	TRBJ2-2	TGTGCCAGCAGGTGGTACCAGACCGGGGAGCTGTTTTTT	CASRWYQTGELFF
TRBV6-5	.	TRBD1	TRBJ1-5	TGTGCCAGCAGGTTGACAGGGAGCCCAGAGAGGCCCCAGCATTTT	CASRLTGSPERPQHF
TRBV7-6	once	TRBD2	TRBJ2-5	TGTGCCAGCAGCCTAGCGGGATGGGAGACCCAGTACTTC	CASSLAGWETQYF
TRBV11-2	.	.	TRBJ2-2	TGTGCCAGCAGCTTAGTGGTCGGCGGGGAGCTGTTTTTT	CASSLVVGGELFF
TRBV30	.	TRBD1	TRBJ2-5	TGTGCCTGGAGTCAGGGGGCCAGGGAGACCCAGTACTTC	CAWSQGARETQYF
TRBV28	.	.	TRBJ1-4	TGTGCCAGCAGGGGGGATAATGAAAAACTGTTTTTT	CASRGDNEKLFF
TRBV30	once	.	TRBJ1-2	TGTGCCGGGACCGAATCATACTATGGCTACACCTTC	CAGTESYYGYTF
TRBV10-3	.	.	TRBJ1-1	TGTGCCATCAGGGAGGGTCCGGTGAACACTGAAGCTTTCTTT	CAIREGPVNTEAFF
TRBV20-1	once	TRBD1	TRBJ2-4	TGCAGTGCCGGGACAGGAGGGGCTGGTGCCAAAAACATTCAGTACTTC	CSAGTGGAGAKNIQYF
TRBV7-2	.	.	TRBJ1-4	TGTGCCAGCAGCTTGGGGCTGGGTAATGAAAAACTGTTTTTT	CASSLGLGNEKLFF
TRBV2	.	.	TRBJ1-1	TGTGCCAGCAGTGGGCAGCCGCCGCGCACTGAAGCTTTCTTT	CASSGQPPRTEAFF
TRBV19	.	TRBD1	TRBJ1-2	TGTGCCAGTAGTACCCCGACAGGGATCTATGGCTACACCTTC	CASSTPTGIYGYTF
TRBV20-1	.	TRBD1	TRBJ1-2	TGCAGTGCCAAGCCTCGACAGGGTGGTCTACGGGGCTACACCTTC	CSAKPRQGGLRGYTF
TRBV5-1	.	TRBD2	TRBJ2-5	TGCGCCAGCAGCTCCAGCGGGAGCTACGAGACCCAGTACTTC	CASSSSGSYETQYF
TRBV18	.	TRBD1	TRBJ2-2	TGTGCCAGCTCACCAAGGAACAGGGGGCTCACCGGGGAGCTGTTTTTT	CASSPRNRGLTGELFF
TRBV12-3/TRBV12-4	.	TRBD1	TRBJ1-2	TGTGCCAGCAGTTCCTCCACAGGGGTGAGCGAGGGCTACACCTTC	CASSSSTGVSEGYTF
TRBV15	.	TRBD2	TRBJ2-5	TGTGCCACCAGCAGAGAGCAGGGCCTAGCGGGAGCAGAGACCCAGTACTTC	CATSREQGLAGAETQYF
TRBV11-1	.	.	TRBJ1-2	TGTGCCAGCAGCCCAGAGTCGGACGGCCGCTATGGCTACACCTTC	CASSPESDGRYGYTF
TRBV5-1	.	TRBD1	TRBJ2-2	TGCGCCAGCAGCCCCGGGACAGGAAGTGGCGGGGAGCTGTTTTTT	CASSPGTGSGGELFF
TRBV16	.	TRBD2	TRBJ2-5	TGTGCCAGCAGTCCGCCCGCGGGAGGGCGAGAGACCCAGTACTTC	CASSPPAGGRETQYF